One TCR beta chain is described in this entry. Its specificity is unknown. The data belong to a study of T cell responses to AZD1222 COVID-19 vaccine. CDR1 is SGHDN, CDR2 FVKESK, per germline. Trimming cost V 4 bases and J 0 bases, with 9 bases left between them. The CDR3 spans 14 residues. Measured with immunoSEQ multiplex PCR; TCRdb has only the in-frame clones, and not every one. The table lists about 93,000 clones, around 87% of them singletons. Whole-study findings and limits: Possibly, clonal diversity was underestimated; donors were largely white British and included more females.

The chain uses TRBV14 and TRBJ1-1; no reliable D call. The receptor's source is an adult who received the AZD1222 COVID-19 vaccine. Material: peripheral blood, obtained 28 days after the second AZD1222 dose. The CDR3 here is CASSRAQMNTEAFF. The CDR3 DNA reads TGTGCCAGCAGCCGAGCTCAAATGAACACTGAAGCTTTCTTT.